Sequencing of this TCR beta chain was carried out in a study of vaccination effects on CD4 cells after COVID-19. The wider study: Relative to the second dose, post-vaccine samples were obtained a median of 72 days later.

Method: immunoSEQ multiplex PCR; TCRdb's copy keeps in-frame clones and lacks some. The profile shows over 60,000 clones, over 70% of them singletons. CDR3 size: 15 residues. The germline V gene encodes CDR1 KGHDR and CDR2 SFDVKD. The trim removed 2 bases at V and 2 bases at J, leaving 3 bases unmatched. As for this clone: No antigen is known for it.

Within the ViraFEST assay, antigen-specific CD4+ T cells underwent expansion with viral peptide pools prior to sequencing. Researchers isolated CD4+ T cells once less than twelve days of culture had elapsed. It was two doses of either the BNT162b2 or mRNA-1273 vaccine that participants received. Half the medium was replaced with IL-2 medium on days 3 and 7. This clonotype was sampled from a human donor who received a COVID-19 vaccine. V gene TRBV24-1 combines with J gene TRBJ2-5, with TRBD1 identical over 8 bases. Sequenced here: CD4+ T cells from PBMCs cultured with HCoV-229E spike peptides, sampled after COVID-19 vaccination. This CDR3 reads CATSDSRGLQETQYF. The CDR3 DNA reads as TGTGCCACCAGTGATTCCAGGGGGCTTCAAGAGACCCAGTACTTC.